Detailed here is one T cell receptor beta chain. V was trimmed by 8 bases and J by 7 bases, leaving 15 bases between them. CDR3 length equals 13 residues. The germline CDR1 and CDR2 sequences are MNHEY and SMNVEV (reference sequence). This specimen belongs to a study of blood T cell repertoires in COVID-19. Study-wide background: Sites across the United States, Italy and Spain contributed samples from acute and convalescent COVID-19.

Measured with immunoSEQ multiplex PCR; TCRdb has only the in-frame clones, and not every one. The sample records more than 55,000 clones, around 88% being singletons. Sequenced material: peripheral blood. The receptor was isolated from a man between 60 and 75 years old with acute or convalescent COVID-19. V and J are TRBV27 and TRBJ1-5; weak D call: TRBD1 (6 bases). CDR3 loop: CASAVQGRQPQHF. The CDR3 DNA is TGTGCCAGCGCCGTACAGGGACGGCAGCCCCAGCATTTT.